One sample yielded the 25 T cell receptor beta chains listed below, sequenced in a study of cytomegalovirus exposure and HLA in healthy donors. The PCR had 60 Vbeta and 13 Jbeta primers. Assay: immunoSEQ multiplex PCR; the TCRdb copy retains only in-frame clones and omits some. The data show 200,000 or so clones, 78% seen once. The source material was PBMCs. The receptor set was obtained from a woman in her 30s in good health and CMV-seropositive.

This clone was seen only once. The rearrangement links TRBV7-9 to TRBJ2-1; 12 bases fit TRBD2. Germline lookup yields CDR1 SEHNR and CDR2 FQNEAQ (reference sequence). The CDR3 totals 15 residues. J was trimmed by 7 bases and V by 5 bases; bases with no gene match: 6. The DNA for the CDR3 is TGTGCCAGCAGCCGACTAGCGGGAGTTGAGAATGAGCAGTTCTTC. It specifies CASSRLAGVENEQFF.

The rearrangement joins TRBV27 to TRBJ1-1; tentative D call: TRBD1 (6 bases). Trimming shortened V by 5 bases and J by 1 base, and 14 bases separated the two germline ends. The germline gives CDR1 MNHEY, CDR2 SMNVEV (reference sequence). The CDR3 consists of 15 residues. DNA for the CDR3: TGTGCCAGCAGTCCCCCGACAGGTCCGAACACTGAAGCTTTCTTT. Amino acids: CASSPPTGPNTEAFF.

A single count supports this clone. The V call is TRBV5-1, the J call TRBJ2-7; 10 positions agree with TRBD1. J lost 2 bases, V lost 2 bases, and 4 bases had no gene match. CDR1 and CDR2 (germline): SGHRS, YFSETQ. The CDR3 length is 15 residues. The CDR3 is CASSFAGQGAYEQYF. Here the CDR3 DNA reads TGCGCCAGCAGCTTCGCCGGACAGGGGGCCTACGAGCAGTACTTC.

The chain employs TRBV2 and TRBJ2-3, with D possibly being TRBD1 (6 bases). From germline, CDR1 is SNHLY and CDR2 FYNNEI. The CDR3 covers 15 residues. Trimming took 4 bases from V and 3 from J, leaving 14 bases between them. CDR3 region: CASSVRGLGTDTQYF. CDR3 nucleotides: TGTGCCAGCAGTGTTAGGGGGTTGGGGACAGATACGCAGTATTTT.

CDR3 sequence: CATSYSGANVLTF. The CDR3 nucleotides are TGTGCCACCTCGTACTCTGGGGCCAACGTCCTGACTTTC. The V and J genes are TRBV27 and TRBJ2-6; no definite D call. The CDR3 runs 13 residues. Germline CDR1 MNHEY, CDR2 SMNVEV (reference sequence). Deletions cut 10 bases from V and 0 bases from J, with 7 bases between.

This clone showed up just once. The chain couples TRBV6-5 to TRBJ2-2; TRBD1 agrees at 7 bases. The junction had 7 bases not matched to a gene; V was cut back by 5 bases and J by 4 bases. The CDR3 runs 15 residues. CDR1 and CDR2 from the germline V gene are MNHEY and SVGAGI. Here the CDR3 reads CASSPMGQRTGELFF. The DNA for the CDR3 is TGTGCCAGCAGTCCTATGGGACAGCGCACCGGGGAGCTGTTTTTT.

This clone was detected once. This chain joins TRBV6-5 and TRBJ1-1; D may be TRBD1 (5 bases). Per germline, CDR1 MNHEY and CDR2 SVGAGI. Trimming removed 6 bases from V and 6 bases from J, with 14 bases in between. The CDR3 has 13 residues. DNA of the CDR3: TGTGCCAGCAGGCCAACGGGGGGGTCTGAAGCTTTCTTT. This translates into CASRPTGGSEAFF.

The V gene is TRBV6-1, the J gene TRBJ1-1; D is uncertain. The CDR3 has 12 residues. V was trimmed by 6 bases and J by 4 bases, leaving 9 bases between them. Germline lookup yields CDR1 MNHNS and CDR2 SASEGT. The CDR3 DNA reads as TGTGCCAGCAGCGGCAGACTCACTGAAGCTTTCTTT. Translation: CASSGRLTEAFF.

The V and J genes are TRBV11-2 and TRBJ2-5, with a possible D match to TRBD2 (5 bases). The ends were cut back, 5 bases at V and 7 bases at J, with 8 bases in the middle. The CDR3 sequence is 11 residues long. In germline, CDR1 is SGHAT, CDR2 FQNNGV. The CDR3 protein is CASSPRGTQYF. DNA of the CDR3: TGTGCCAGCAGCCCCCGGGGGACCCAGTACTTC. Together with reference TRBV11-2 and TRBJ2-5, the CDR3 gives the full variable domain: EAGVAQSPRYKIIEKRQSVAFWCNPISGHATLYWYQQILGQGPKLLIQFQNNGVVDDSQLPKDRFSAERLKGVDSTLKIQPAKLEDSAVYLCASSPRGTQYFGPGTRLLVL.

This clone was picked up one time. V is TRBV7-2 and J is TRBJ2-7; 7 nucleotides agree with TRBD1. This CDR3 region has 13 residues. CDR1 SGHTA and CDR2 FQGNSA come from the germline V gene. V lost 5 bases, J lost 3 bases, and 4 bases stayed unmatched. This CDR3 is CASSLGQLYEQYF. Written as DNA, the CDR3 is TGTGCCAGCAGCCTGGGACAGCTCTACGAGCAGTACTTC. Combining the CDR3 with reference TRBV7-2 and TRBJ2-7 gives the whole variable domain GAGVSQSPSNKVTEKGKDVELRCDPISGHTALYWYRQSLGQGLEFLIYFQGNSAPDKSGLPSDRFSAERTGGSVSTLTIQRTQQEDSAVYLCASSLGQLYEQYFGPGTRLTVT.

The chain uses TRBV29-1 and TRBJ1-1, with D perhaps TRBD1 (5 bases). The CDR3 runs to 14 residues. Germline V gives CDR1 SQVTM, CDR2 ANQGSEA. The ends were cut back, 6 bases at V and 1 base at J, with 15 bases in the middle. CDR3 amino acids: CSVILGGKNTEAFF. Written as DNA, the CDR3 is TGCAGCGTAATCTTGGGGGGAAAGAACACTGAAGCTTTCTTT.

This chain uses TRBV11-2 with TRBJ1-1; D unresolved. Germline V gene data show CDR1 as SGHAT and CDR2 as FQNNGV. The germline V and J ends were trimmed by 1 base and 0 bases, with 9 bases remaining between them. There are 15 residues in the CDR3. The CDR3 sequence: CASSLGGGMNTEAFF. The CDR3 DNA reads as TGTGCCAGCAGCTTAGGGGGAGGGATGAACACTGAAGCTTTCTTT.

The gene calls are TRBV7-9 and TRBJ2-1; TRBD2 matches at 10 bases. The CDR3 spans 16 residues. CDR1 and CDR2 (germline): SEHNR, FQNEAQ (reference sequence). After removal of 8 bases from V and 7 bases from J, the junction contained 14 bases not matched to a gene. This chain's CDR3 is CASRLTIAGGTNEQFF. The CDR3 nucleotides are TGTGCCAGCCGACTAACGATAGCGGGGGGCACGAATGAGCAGTTCTTC.

This chain joins TRBV7-9 and TRBJ1-2; 7 nucleotides agree with TRBD1. Looked up from germline, CDR1 is SEHNR and CDR2 is FQNEAQ (reference sequence). Germline trimming cut 5 bases from V and 2 bases from J; bases unmatched to any gene: 11. The CDR3 loop spans 16 amino acids. Here the CDR3 DNA reads TGTGCCAGCAGCCCACTAACAGGGGAGGAAAACTATGGCTACACCTTC. Translated, it gives CASSPLTGEENYGYTF.

Remarks on this clone: The junction departs from germline at one end; a sequencing error may be responsible. The rearrangement uses TRBV6-5 and TRBJ2-7, with TRBD1 matching over 10 bases. The V gene's germline CDR1 is MNHEY and CDR2 SVGAGI. There are 11 residues in the CDR3. The CDR3 reads CASSLGQGLHF. CDR3 sequence (DNA): TGTGCCAGCAGTTTGGGACAGGGGTTGCACTTC.

The chain recombines TRBV10-3 with TRBJ2-1, with 7 positions matching TRBD1. CDR3 length: 13 residues. Germline loops: CDR1 ENHRY, CDR2 SYGVKD. Germline trimming cut 6 bases from V and 7 bases from J; bases unmatched to any gene: 6. CDR3 nucleotides: TGTGCCATCAGAACAGGGGTTCAGAATGAGCAGTTCTTC. Its protein is CAIRTGVQNEQFF.

Concerning this clone: No DNA is shown, since the ends of the CDR3 on it are uncertain; the CDR3 is the one TCRdb lists. The chain couples TRBV18 to TRBJ2-5; the table calls TRBD1, which could not be checked here. The germline CDR1 and CDR2 sequences are KGHSH and LQKENI. The CDR3 spans 13 residues, counting both ends. CDR3 sequence reads: CASSLFGQGSMDF.

V and J are TRBV9 and TRBJ2-7; 10 bases align to TRBD2. This CDR3 comprises 15 residues. V dropped 0 bases and J dropped 6; count of bases not matched to a gene: 6. Germline loops: CDR1 SGDLS, CDR2 YYNGEE. This CDR3 reads CASSVGLAGVSEQYF. The CDR3, as DNA: TGTGCCAGCAGCGTAGGGCTAGCGGGAGTAAGCGAGCAGTACTTC.

This sequence joins TRBV6-1 and TRBJ2-7; D is possibly TRBD2 (5 bases). Trimming cost V 5 bases and J 10 bases, with 12 bases left between them. This CDR3 region has 11 residues. Germline V gene lookup returns CDR1 MNHNS and CDR2 SASEGT. The CDR3 protein is CASSLRLSQYF. The CDR3 coding sequence is TGTGCCAGCAGTTTACGACTATCCCAGTACTTC.

This chain uses TRBV27 with TRBJ1-1; D not certain. The germline CDR1 and CDR2 sequences are MNHEY and SMNVEV (reference sequence). The CDR3 has 11 amino acids. The V end was cut by 8 bases, the J end by 5 bases, with 9 bases between. Here the CDR3 DNA reads TGTGCCAGCGGAGGGCGGACTGAAGCTTTCTTT. Translation gives CASGGRTEAFF.

This chain's CDR3 is CASSYDRAGNTIYF. The CDR3 coding sequence is TGTGCCAGCAGTTATGACAGGGCTGGAAACACCATATATTTT. The rearrangement links TRBV2 to TRBJ1-3, with TRBD1 identical over 7 bases. CDR3 length equals 14 residues. Trimming at V came to 5 bases and at J to 2 bases, leaving 3 bases not matched to a gene. The germline CDR1 and CDR2 sequences are SNHLY and FYNNEI.

The chain combines TRBV4-2 with TRBJ1-1; no reliable D call. This CDR3 is built from 16 residues. The V and J ends lost 1 base and 0 bases respectively, with 12 bases between them. CDR1 is LGHNA and CDR2 is YNFKEQ in the germline V gene. CDR3 amino acids: CASSQVISGVNTEAFF. The CDR3 DNA reads as TGTGCCAGCAGCCAAGTTATTTCTGGAGTGAACACTGAAGCTTTCTTT.

J is TRBJ2-1 and V is TRBV6-1, with D unresolved. Germline V lookup: CDR1 MNHNS, CDR2 SASEGT. This CDR3 contains 11 residues. Trimming took off 6 bases at V and 10 bases at J, with 10 bases between the two ends. The CDR3 region is CASRQQREQFF. In nucleotides, the CDR3 is TGTGCCAGCAGGCAACAGAGAGAGCAGTTCTTC.

The chain is built from TRBV9 and TRBJ2-7; D gene ambiguous. Germline V lookup: CDR1 SGDLS, CDR2 YYNGEE. Trimming removed 0 bases from V and 3 bases from J, with 10 bases in between. The CDR3 contains 14 residues. The CDR3 here is CASSVGTEHYEQYF. CDR3 nucleotide sequence: TGTGCCAGCAGCGTAGGTACCGAACACTACGAGCAGTACTTC.

The V gene is TRBV7-9, the J gene TRBJ1-5; perhaps TRBD1 as D (5 bases). The CDR3 spans 13 residues. The germline V and J ends were trimmed by 5 bases and 11 bases, with 16 bases remaining between them. Germline CDR1 SEHNR, CDR2 FQNEAQ (reference sequence). The CDR3 here is CASSPNPTGAQHF. The CDR3 coding sequence is TGTGCCAGCAGCCCAAATCCTACGGGGGCCCAGCATTTT. The variable domain in full, with the rest retrieved from reference TRBV7-9 and TRBJ1-5, is DTGVSQNPRHKITKRGQNVTFRCDPISEHNRLYWYRQTLGQGPEFLTYFQNEAQLEKSRLLSDRFSAERPKGSFSTLEIQRTEQGDSAMYLCASSPNPTGAQHFGDGTRLSIL.